Listed here are 25 T cell receptor beta chains from one sample, sequenced in a study of blood T cell repertoires in COVID-19. Clones were sequenced by immunoSEQ multiplex PCR, and TCRdb holds only the in-frame ones, with some missing. The data show 120,000 to 150,000 clones, 84% seen once. Sequences were obtained from PBMCs or T cells enriched from blood (not recorded which). All receptors derive from a woman aged 50 to 60 who had been exposed to COVID-19.

This clone was picked up a small number of times. This chain links TRBV4-3 with TRBJ1-1; a weak D match, TRBD1 (5 bases). The CDR3 spans 12 residues. V lost 4 bases to trimming and J lost 7 bases, with 10 bases between them. In germline, CDR1 is LGHNA, CDR2 YSLEER. As DNA, the CDR3 is TGCGCCAGCAGCCTCCGACAGATTGAAGCTTTCTTT. Encoded protein: CASSLRQIEAFF.

This clone was observed a few times. The rearrangement uses TRBV27 and TRBJ2-5; TRBD2 matches 10 bases. The CDR3 sequence is 16 residues long. The V segment lost 5 bases and the J segment 4 bases; nucleotides outside the gene matches: 10. Germline lookup yields CDR1 MNHEY and CDR2 SMNVEV (reference sequence). The CDR3 is CASSPLAGVAAETQYF. In DNA, the CDR3 is TGTGCCAGCAGTCCTCTAGCGGGAGTGGCCGCAGAGACCCAGTACTTC.

The chain uses TRBV4-3 and TRBJ2-3; 7 nucleotides align to TRBD2. Looked up from germline, CDR1 is LGHNA and CDR2 is YSLEER. The CDR3 length is 14 residues. The trim removed 1 base at V and 6 bases at J, leaving 4 bases unmatched. This CDR3 is CASSQALASDTQYF. As DNA, the CDR3 is TGCGCCAGCAGCCAAGCACTAGCGTCGGATACGCAGTATTTT.

The CDR3 is CASSPVQGPYGYTF. The CDR3 coding sequence is TGTGCCAGCAGCCCTGTACAGGGCCCCTATGGCTACACCTTC. The chain employs TRBV5-6 and TRBJ1-2; a possible D gene is TRBD1 (6 bases). CDR1 is SGHDT, CDR2 YYEEEE, per germline. The CDR3 covers 14 residues. Trimming took 4 bases from V and 4 from J, leaving 14 bases between them. Filled out from reference TRBV5-6 and TRBJ1-2, the complete variable domain reads DAGVTQSPTHLIKTRGQQVTLRCSPKSGHDTVSWYQQALGQGPQFIFQYYEEEERQRGNFPDRFSGHQFPNYSSELNVNALLLGDSALYLCASSPVQGPYGYTFGSGTRLTVV.

This clone has only one observation. This sequence joins TRBV9 and TRBJ1-4; TRBD1 is a possible D gene (5 bases). Trimming cost V 3 bases and J 5 bases, with 17 bases left between them. Germline lookup yields CDR1 SGDLS and CDR2 YYNGEE. The CDR3 loop spans 16 amino acids. The CDR3 spells CASSDSGTGRNEKLFF. As DNA, the CDR3 is TGTGCCAGCAGCGACAGCGGGACCGGTAGAAATGAAAAACTGTTTTTT.

The rearrangement links TRBV7-9 to TRBJ1-3; 11 bases align to TRBD1. CDR1 and CDR2 from the germline V gene are SEHNR and FQNEAQ (reference sequence). The V segment lost 7 bases and the J segment 3 bases; nucleotides outside the gene matches: 11. The CDR3 consists of 17 residues. CDR3 bases: TGTGCCAGCACCGTTTCCGGGACAGGGGGTAGTGGAAACACCATATATTTT. Its translation is CASTVSGTGGSGNTIYF.

V usage is TRBV6-6 and J usage is TRBJ2-7; TRBD1 is a possible D gene (5 bases). The CDR3 loop spans 14 amino acids. Germline V CDR1 and CDR2: MNHNY, SVGAGI (reference sequence). Trimming removed 6 bases at V and 2 bases at J, with 14 bases between. This CDR3 reads CASRLTAKTYEQYF. For the CDR3, the DNA is TGTGCCAGCAGATTGACAGCTAAGACCTACGAGCAGTACTTC.

The chain is built from TRBV12-3 or TRBV12-4 and TRBJ1-5; D unresolved. The CDR3 sequence is 12 residues long. Trimming pared 2 bases from V and 7 bases from J, leaving 6 bases between. DNA for the CDR3: TGTGCCAGCAGTTTACCTTCCCAGCCCCAGCATTTT. Amino acid sequence: CASSLPSQPQHF.

CDR3 nucleotide sequence: TGTGCCAGTATGTCGGGGACATCAATCTACGGCTACACCTTC. It is translated as CASMSGTSIYGYTF. The rearrangement links TRBV19 to TRBJ1-2; maybe TRBD1 (6 bases). Germline-derived CDR1 and CDR2 are LNHDA and SQIVND (reference sequence). The CDR3 consists of 14 residues. The V and J ends lost 7 bases and 8 bases respectively, with 20 bases between them.

The chain's CDR3 is CAWGQGRNTIYF. CDR3 bases: TGTGCCTGGGGTCAGGGGCGGAACACCATATATTTT. The rearrangement links TRBV30 to TRBJ1-3; D is possibly TRBD1 (6 bases). The V end was cut by 5 bases, the J end by 7 bases, with 12 bases between. Germline assignment: CDR1 GTSNPN and CDR2 SVGIG (reference sequence). CDR3 length: 12 residues.

This clone has a single count. The gene calls are TRBV4-2 and TRBJ1-2, with D possibly being TRBD1 (6 bases). V dropped 4 bases and J dropped 2 bases, with 17 bases sitting between them. The CDR3 covers 16 residues. CDR1 is LGHNA and CDR2 is YNFKEQ in the germline V gene. The CDR3 sequence is CASSLATGPKNYGYTF. In DNA, the CDR3 is TGTGCCAGCAGCCTCGCAACAGGGCCAAAAAACTATGGCTACACCTTC.

V and J are TRBV5-4 and TRBJ1-5, with TRBD1 identical over 8 bases. CDR1 SGHNT and CDR2 YYREEE come from the germline V gene (reference sequence). The trim removed 2 bases at V and 13 bases at J, leaving 8 bases unmatched. The CDR3 is made up of 13 amino acids. CDR3 in amino acids: CASSFYGQGTQHF. CDR3 bases: TGTGCCAGCAGCTTTTACGGACAGGGAACGCAGCATTTT.

The gene calls are TRBV6-2 or TRBV6-3 and TRBJ2-7; tentatively, D is TRBD2 (6 bases). This CDR3 comprises 18 residues. CDR1 is MNHEY and CDR2 is SVGEGT in the germline V gene. Trimming left V 4 bases short and J 4 bases short, with 26 bases between. The CDR3 bases are TGTGCCAGCAGTTCCCTGGCGGGACTGGACCAAAAAGGGTACGAGCAGTACTTC. Translated, it gives CASSSLAGLDQKGYEQYF.

This chain connects TRBV2 to TRBJ1-2, with TRBD1 matching over 10 bases. Germline-derived CDR1 and CDR2 are SNHLY and FYNNEI. V lost 11 bases to trimming and J lost 8 bases; unmatched junction nucleotides: 8. This CDR3 is built from 12 residues. The CDR3, as DNA: TGTGCCGGGGGGCGGGACAGGGGAGGCTACACCTTC. It yields the protein CAGGRDRGGYTF.

The CDR3 DNA reads TGTGCCTGGAGTGTATTGGCTAGCAAGGCTGAGCAGTTCTTC. It codes for CAWSVLASKAEQFF. V is TRBV30 and J is TRBJ2-1; tentatively, D is TRBD2 (5 bases). Per the germline V gene, CDR1 is GTSNPN and CDR2 is SVGIG (reference sequence). CDR3 length: 14 residues. V gave up 0 bases and J gave up 9 bases, with 15 bases separating them.

The chain recombines TRBV5-3 with TRBJ2-7; D might be TRBD2 (5 bases). TRBV5-3 is given ORF status, its function remaining uncertain. V shed 0 bases and J shed 2 bases, with 9 bases lying between them. The CDR3 covers 14 residues. The CDR3 spells CARSLVGVTYEQYF. The CDR3 nucleotides read TGTGCCAGAAGCTTGGTGGGAGTCACCTACGAGCAGTACTTC.

CDR3 region: CASRRTAIRQETQYF. The CDR3 DNA reads TGTGCCAGCAGGAGGACAGCAATACGCCAAGAGACCCAGTACTTC. V and J are TRBV5-6 and TRBJ2-5; perhaps TRBD1 as D (6 bases). The CDR3 covers 15 residues. Germline CDR1 SGHDT, CDR2 YYEEEE. The ends were cut back, 5 bases at V and 1 base at J, with 15 bases in the middle.

V and J are TRBV7-9 and TRBJ2-3, with a possible D match to TRBD2 (6 bases). Germline CDR1 SEHNR, CDR2 FQNEAQ (reference sequence). V lost 5 bases, J lost 2 bases, and 11 bases lay in between. CDR3 length: 14 amino acids. DNA for the CDR3: TGTGCCAGCAGCCTGGGGACTTACACAGATACGCAGTATTTT. This codes for CASSLGTYTDTQYF.

The rearrangement uses TRBV19 and TRBJ2-7; 8 bases match TRBD2. From germline, CDR1 is LNHDA and CDR2 SQIVND (reference sequence). This CDR3 spans 14 amino acids. V shed 7 bases, J shed 2 bases, and the junction held 7 bases outside the gene matches. The CDR3 is CASNGGGTPYEQYF. The CDR3 DNA sequence: TGTGCCAGTAACGGCGGGGGGACCCCCTACGAGCAGTACTTC.

This rearrangement joins TRBV14 to TRBJ1-1; no clear D. The CDR3 spans 17 residues. The germline V gene encodes CDR1 SGHDN and CDR2 FVKESK. V was trimmed by 0 bases and J by 0 bases, leaving 14 bases between them. This CDR3 reads CASSQENSFLMNTEAFF. The CDR3 DNA is TGTGCCAGCAGCCAAGAGAACAGCTTTTTGATGAACACTGAAGCTTTCTTT.

The chain carries TRBV7-9 and TRBJ2-1, with D possibly matching TRBD2 (5 bases). The germline V and J ends were trimmed by 5 bases and 9 bases, with 17 bases remaining between them. The CDR3 has 14 amino acids. Per germline, CDR1 SEHNR and CDR2 FQNEAQ (reference sequence). The CDR3 sequence: CASSPAGVNGEQFF. Here the CDR3 DNA reads TGTGCCAGCAGCCCAGCCGGGGTGAACGGTGAGCAGTTCTTC.

The chain has TRBV19 and TRBJ2-2, with D possibly matching TRBD1 (6 bases). V was pared by 10 bases and J by 7 bases, with 22 bases between. Germline V CDR1 and CDR2: LNHDA, SQIVND (reference sequence). The CDR3 covers 15 residues. The CDR3 sequence is CATLPYLGGNGELFF. Here the CDR3 DNA reads TGTGCCACCCTCCCTTATCTAGGGGGAAACGGGGAGCTGTTTTTT.

In this sample, this clone turned up once. V and J are TRBV27 and TRBJ2-7; TRBD1 might be the D (5 bases). The CDR3 runs 16 residues. Germline V gene data show CDR1 as MNHEY and CDR2 as SMNVEV (reference sequence). Trimming stripped 5 bases from V and 6 bases from J, with 23 bases between. CDR3 sequence: CASSQRRTNPPGEQYF. The CDR3 region has the DNA TGTGCCAGCAGTCAGAGACGGACAAACCCGCCTGGCGAGCAGTACTTC.

The J gene is TRBJ1-4, the V gene TRBV5-1; D unresolved. Trimming removed 3 bases from V and 8 bases from J, with 20 bases in between. Germline CDR1 SGHRS, CDR2 YFSETQ. The CDR3 has 16 residues. The CDR3 loop reads CASSWGLEGAWEKLFF. In DNA form, the CDR3 reads TGCGCCAGCAGCTGGGGATTGGAGGGAGCGTGGGAAAAACTGTTTTTT.

The chain employs TRBV19 and TRBJ2-1; D is perhaps TRBD2 (6 bases). Trimming stripped 6 bases from V and 7 bases from J, with 13 bases between. The CDR3 has 13 amino acids. Germline-derived CDR1 and CDR2 are LNHDA and SQIVND (reference sequence). As DNA, the CDR3 is TGTGCCAGTAGCAAGACTAGTCTGAATGAGCAGTTCTTC. It yields the protein CASSKTSLNEQFF.